This T cell receptor (beta chain) appears in the sequencing data of a study of shared clonotypes between healthy human individuals. The sample holds one count of this clone. This CDR3 region has 17 residues. Germline CDR1 and CDR2: SGHTA and FQGNSA. V was pared by 1 base and J by 5 bases, with 20 bases between. Produced via immunoSEQ multiplex PCR; TCRdb's table is partial and in-frame only. The repertoire holds about 2.3 million clones, with roughly 92% as singletons. The sequence was obtained from a man younger than 35 in good health. Some clones in this sample may be carry-over from other donors' samples. Specimen: naive CD4+ T cells from PBMCs. Regarding subset: CD45RA+ positively selected. The chain is built from TRBV7-2 and TRBJ2-5; D is perhaps TRBD1 or TRBD2 (5 bases each). The CDR3 here is CASSLVGDRPARETQYF. CDR3 in DNA: TGTGCCAGCAGCTTAGTGGGGGACCGTCCAGCGCGGGAGACCCAGTACTTC.